This T cell receptor (beta chain) was identified during a study of shared clonotypes between healthy human individuals. The CDR3 covers 14 residues. Trimming cost V 8 bases and J 0 bases; bases outside gene matches: 4. Germline V CDR1 and CDR2: SNHLY, FYNNEI. For this clone: Its antigen is still unknown.

It was CD45RO-negative cells, positively selected for CCR7, that made up naive CD8 cells, with terminally differentiated effector memory CD45RA+ cells excluded. The table came from immunoSEQ multiplex PCR; TCRdb's copy has only in-frame clones and leaves some out. The data contain about 2 million clones, 85% to 95% of them singletons. Findings of the study overall: Limited genetic and exposure-history diversity came from having few donors.

The clonotype comes from a man younger than 30 in good health. The sequenced sample was naive CD8+ T cells sorted from blood. The gene calls are TRBV2 and TRBJ2-1; TRBD2 aligns across 7 bases. This chain's CDR3 is CASFIAGSYNEQFF. The CDR3 DNA is TGTGCCAGCTTCATAGCGGGCTCCTACAATGAGCAGTTCTTC. The variable domain in full, with the rest retrieved from reference TRBV2 and TRBJ2-1, is EPEVTQTPSHQVTQMGQEVILRCVPISNHLYFYWYRQILGQKVEFLVSFYNNEISEKSEIFDDQFSVERPDGSNFTLKIRSTKLEDSAMYFCASFIAGSYNEQFFGPGTRLTVL.